This TCR beta chain was recovered during a study of cytomegalovirus exposure and HLA in healthy donors. The study, taken as a whole, reports: In a later analysis, around 18,000 TCR beta sequences were associated with HLA alleles at 0.05 false discovery rate. Donors belonging to an Asian-associated ancestry cluster reportedly showed fewer N-insertions in productive TCRs than the approximately 670-donor mean, according to what a later analysis found. When analyzed later, a missense DCLRE1C variant was found to be linked to TCR beta V- and J-gene trimming.

Deletions cut 4 bases from V and 6 bases from J, with 9 bases between. The CDR3 sequence is 12 residues long. Germline V gene sequence: CDR1 MGHDK, CDR2 SYGVNS. The study ran its PCR with 60 Vbeta and 13 Jbeta primers. Repertoires were generated with immunoSEQ multiplex PCR, while TCRdb's copy carries only in-frame clones and drops some. Here the sample spans some 130,000 clones, over 50% being singletons. Comment on this clone: Its specificity is unknown.

The gene calls are TRBV25-1 and TRBJ1-1, with a possible D match to TRBD1 (5 bases). The receptor comes from a human donor in good health. Specimen: PBMCs. The CDR3 DNA sequence: TGTGCCAGCAGTGGGGGGGGGTCTGAAGCTTTCTTT. Its protein product is CASSGGGSEAFF.